This entry lists 18 T cell receptor beta chains sequenced from one sample in a study of cytomegalovirus exposure and HLA in healthy donors. Use of 60 Vbeta and 13 Jbeta primers characterized the PCR. Sequencing used immunoSEQ multiplex PCR; TCRdb keeps in-frame clones, though not all of them. Of about 69,000 clones listed, roughly 68% are singletons. Sequences were obtained from PBMCs. These receptors originate from a woman aged 55-70 years in good health and CMV-seropositive.

This clone was seen a few times. The chain is built from TRBV11-3 and TRBJ2-5, with 15 bases lining up with TRBD2. The CDR3 loop spans 17 amino acids. The V and J ends lost 5 bases and 1 base, in that order; junction bases with no gene match: 5. Germline V gene data show CDR1 as SGHNT and CDR2 as YENEEA. This CDR3 reads CASSAGLAGGIQETQYF. The DNA of the CDR3 is TGTGCCAGCAGCGCGGGACTAGCGGGAGGAATCCAAGAGACCCAGTACTTC. The full variable domain, with the rest looked up from reference TRBV11-3 and TRBJ2-5, is EAGVVQSPRYKIIEKKQPVAFWCNPISGHNTLYWYLQNLGQGPELLIRYENEEAVDDSQLPKDRFSAERLKGVDSTLKIQPAELGDSAVYLCASSAGLAGGIQETQYFGPGTRLLVL.

The chain recombines TRBV10-1 with TRBJ1-2; no firm D call. The CDR3 spans 12 residues. Germline CDR1 and CDR2: WNHNN and SYGVQD (reference sequence). V lost 6 bases and J lost 2, with 7 bases in between. The DNA of the CDR3 is TGCGCCAGCAGCGACGGGAACTATGGCTACACCTTC. As protein: CASSDGNYGYTF.

CDR3: CASSFRDWNTEAFF. The CDR3 DNA is TGCGCCAGCAGCTTTCGAGACTGGAACACTGAAGCTTTCTTT. The chain joins TRBV5-1 to TRBJ1-1; D uncertain. Trimming removed 2 bases from V and 1 base from J, with 9 bases in between. Germline loops: CDR1 SGHRS, CDR2 YFSETQ. The CDR3 spans 14 residues.

The chain is built from TRBV4-2 and TRBJ1-2, with 8 nucleotides matching TRBD1. The V and J ends lost 5 bases and 4 bases, in that order; junction bases with no gene match: 3. Germline assignment: CDR1 LGHNA and CDR2 YNFKEQ. The CDR3 has 13 residues. The CDR3 protein is CASSDDRGYGYTF. Written as DNA, the CDR3 is TGTGCCAGCAGCGATGACAGGGGCTATGGCTACACCTTC.

The J gene is TRBJ2-4, the V gene TRBV7-8; D possibly corresponds to TRBD2 (5 bases). The CDR3 covers 13 residues. V was cut by 1 base and J by 7 bases, with 8 bases left in between. Per germline, CDR1 SGHVS and CDR2 FQNEAQ. CDR3 nucleotide sequence: TGTGCCAGCAGCTTAGACGCGGGTAACATTCAGTACTTC. Protein product: CASSLDAGNIQYF.

The chain carries TRBV2 and TRBJ2-3; TRBD1 matches at 8 bases. V shed 5 bases and J 2 bases; nucleotides not matched to a gene: 12. Germline V gene lookup returns CDR1 SNHLY and CDR2 FYNNEI. The CDR3 spans 17 residues. This CDR3 is CASSYPLTGDNTDTQYF. The CDR3 bases are TGTGCCAGCAGTTACCCGTTGACAGGGGATAACACAGATACGCAGTATTTT.

The chain carries TRBV6-6 and TRBJ1-5, with 11 bases lining up with TRBD1. The CDR3 length is 14 residues. The V and J ends lost 6 bases and 7 bases, in that order; junction bases with no gene match: 5. CDR1 is MNHNY and CDR2 is SVGAGI in the germline V gene (reference sequence). The CDR3 is CASRTGTGGQPQHF. Here the CDR3 DNA reads TGTGCCAGCAGGACCGGGACAGGGGGGCAGCCCCAGCATTTT.

This clone came up a few times. The V call is TRBV6-1, the J call TRBJ1-5; no reliable D call. This CDR3 is 15 amino acids long. Per germline, CDR1 MNHNS and CDR2 SASEGT. Trimming took off 4 bases at V and 2 bases at J, with 12 bases between the two ends. The CDR3 coding sequence is TGTGCCAGCAGTGGCACCCCCGGTGGCAATCAGCCCCAGCATTTT. It codes for CASSGTPGGNQPQHF.

V gene TRBV7-2 combines with J gene TRBJ1-5; a weak D match, TRBD1 (6 bases). With 5 bases removed from V and 0 bases from J, the gap between germline ends came to 11 bases. CDR3 length: 15 residues. Germline CDR1 is SGHTA and CDR2 is FQGNSA. The CDR3 here is CASSDRTDSNQPQHF. In DNA, the CDR3 is TGTGCCAGCAGCGATCGGACAGATAGCAATCAGCCCCAGCATTTT. Using reference TRBV7-2 and TRBJ1-5 for the parts outside the CDR3, the full variable domain is GAGVSQSPSNKVTEKGKDVELRCDPISGHTALYWYRQSLGQGLEFLIYFQGNSAPDKSGLPSDRFSAERTGGSVSTLTIQRTQQEDSAVYLCASSDRTDSNQPQHFGDGTRLSIL.

The chain couples TRBV6-1 to TRBJ2-3; D perhaps matches TRBD2 (6 bases). Germline V gives CDR1 MNHNS, CDR2 SASEGT. This CDR3 is built from 15 residues. Trimming removed 7 bases from V and 10 bases from J, with 24 bases in between. The CDR3 loop is CASNNGRQGVVPQYF. CDR3 bases: TGTGCCAGCAACAATGGGAGGCAGGGTGTCGTTCCGCAGTATTTT.

V gene TRBV9 combines with J gene TRBJ2-1, with D perhaps TRBD1 (5 bases). The V end lost 0 bases, the J end lost 9 bases, and 7 bases lay between the germline ends. The germline CDR1 and CDR2 sequences are SGDLS and YYNGEE. The CDR3 is 12 amino acids. In nucleotides, the CDR3 is TGTGCCAGCAGCGTAGTAGGGGTTGAGCAGTTCTTC. It yields the protein CASSVVGVEQFF.

The genes are TRBV2 and TRBJ2-1; 8 bases map to TRBD2. This CDR3 region has 15 residues. The J segment lost 3 bases and the V segment lost 7 bases, leaving 8 bases of the junction unmatched. The germline V gene encodes CDR1 SNHLY and CDR2 FYNNEI. The CDR3 reads CASTEQAGGYNEQFF. In DNA, the CDR3 is TGTGCCAGCACCGAACAGGCGGGGGGCTACAATGAGCAGTTCTTC.

This chain connects TRBV4-1 to TRBJ2-4, with a tentative D call TRBD2 (6 bases). Trimming took 4 bases from V and 8 from J, leaving 15 bases between them. This CDR3 region has 14 residues. Germline loops: CDR1 MGHRA, CDR2 YSYEKL. Here the CDR3 reads CASSRDSEVYIQYF. For the CDR3, the DNA is TGCGCCAGCAGCCGGGACTCGGAGGTTTACATTCAGTACTTC.

The V call is TRBV6-1, the J call TRBJ2-1, with D perhaps TRBD2 (6 bases). CDR1 MNHNS and CDR2 SASEGT come from the germline V gene. V was trimmed by 6 bases and J by 3 bases, leaving 15 bases between them. The CDR3 runs to 15 residues. The CDR3 reads CASSPRAGFYNEQFF. The CDR3 region has the DNA TGTGCCAGCAGCCCCCGGGCGGGGTTCTACAATGAGCAGTTCTTC.

V gene TRBV29-1 combines with J gene TRBJ1-2; the D is unclear. Germline V lookup: CDR1 SQVTM, CDR2 ANQGSEA. The CDR3 runs 8 residues. V gave up 6 bases and J gave up 6 bases, with 2 bases separating them. The CDR3 bases are TGCAGCGTCAATGGCTACACCTTC. As protein: CSVNGYTF.

The chain carries TRBV6-1 and TRBJ1-2, with D hard to call. This CDR3 is 13 amino acids long. Trimming left V 4 bases short and J 8 bases short, with 14 bases between. CDR1 MNHNS and CDR2 SASEGT come from the germline V gene. As DNA, the CDR3 is TGTGCCAGCAGTGCTTGGGCCACGCAGGGCTACACCTTC. This codes for CASSAWATQGYTF.

The rearrangement joins TRBV29-1 to TRBJ1-1; weak D call: TRBD1 (6 bases). This CDR3 has 13 amino acids. V was shortened by 7 bases and J by 0 bases, with 12 bases between the two germline ends. Germline lookup yields CDR1 SQVTM and CDR2 ANQGSEA. The CDR3 DNA sequence: TGCAGCGCCCAGGGGTATTTGAACACTGAAGCTTTCTTT. Translated: CSAQGYLNTEAFF.

The chain has TRBV5-1 and TRBJ2-5; 12 nucleotides align to TRBD2. V lost 4 bases and J lost 5; bases outside the gene matches: 3. The germline CDR1 and CDR2 sequences are SGHRS and YFSETQ. CDR3 length equals 14 residues. CDR3 loop: CASSRLAGGETQYF. The DNA for the CDR3 is TGCGCCAGCAGCCGTCTAGCGGGGGGGGAGACCCAGTACTTC.